This TCR beta chain appears in the sequencing data of a study of cytomegalovirus exposure and HLA in healthy donors. Study results and limitations: Cytomegalovirus-associated TCR beta chains were listed, numbering around 150.

PCR used 60 Vbeta primers and 13 Jbeta primers. Sequencing was performed with immunoSEQ multiplex PCR; in TCRdb, only in-frame clones are kept and a portion is missing. Its table records 150,000 to 200,000 clones. CDR1 SGHNT and CDR2 YENEEA come from the germline V gene. V lost 5 bases and J lost 0, with 13 bases in between. This CDR3 contains 15 residues. About this clone: What it recognizes is unknown.

The specimen was PBMCs. The chain uses TRBV11-3 and TRBJ1-1; no firm D call. The source of this sequence is a boy younger than 18 in good health and CMV-seronegative. The CDR3 bases are TGTGCCAGCAGCCCCTCCGGAGGCATGAACACTGAAGCTTTCTTT. It encodes CASSPSGGMNTEAFF.